Here is one T cell receptor (beta chain) with its context. Its antigen is unidentified. This record belongs to a study of Ad26.COV2.S vaccination and SARS-CoV-2 variants. Study at large: Each vaccinee took Ad26.COV2.S intramuscularly, once or twice 56 days apart. Study observations and caveats: People given the vaccine had a wider spike-specific TCR breadth than placebo recipients did. There was a possibility that the TCR breadth and depth analyses underestimated total T cell responses.

Treatment noted: some 19 received Ad26.COV2.S at low or high dose, single or two shots; about 5 received placebo; per-sample allocation not given. Samples analyzed were those drawn on day 63 after the first vaccine or placebo injection. Cohort 1b enrolled adults aged 18-55 years in Boston. The length of the CDR3 is 12 residues. The V and J ends lost 6 bases and 5 bases respectively, with 11 bases between them. Germline lookup yields CDR1 SNHLY and CDR2 FYNNEI. Assay: immunoSEQ multiplex PCR; the TCRdb copy retains only in-frame clones and omits some. The sample lists some 450,000 clones, less than 95% occurring once.

The chain employs TRBV2 and TRBJ2-7; D may be TRBD1 or TRBD2 (5 bases each). Sequencing used peripheral blood, obtained in a trial of Ad26.COV2.S vaccine versus placebo. The clonotype originates from a person between 18 and 60 years old who received the Ad26.COV2.S COVID-19 vaccine or a placebo. The CDR3 coding sequence is TGTGCCAGCAGCGGGGCTGGGAACGAGCAGTACTTC. Translation gives CASSGAGNEQYF. Full variable domain (rest looked up from reference TRBV2 and TRBJ2-7): EPEVTQTPSHQVTQMGQEVILRCVPISNHLYFYWYRQILGQKVEFLVSFYNNEISEKSEIFDDQFSVERPDGSNFTLKIRSTKLEDSAMYFCASSGAGNEQYFGPGTRLTVT.